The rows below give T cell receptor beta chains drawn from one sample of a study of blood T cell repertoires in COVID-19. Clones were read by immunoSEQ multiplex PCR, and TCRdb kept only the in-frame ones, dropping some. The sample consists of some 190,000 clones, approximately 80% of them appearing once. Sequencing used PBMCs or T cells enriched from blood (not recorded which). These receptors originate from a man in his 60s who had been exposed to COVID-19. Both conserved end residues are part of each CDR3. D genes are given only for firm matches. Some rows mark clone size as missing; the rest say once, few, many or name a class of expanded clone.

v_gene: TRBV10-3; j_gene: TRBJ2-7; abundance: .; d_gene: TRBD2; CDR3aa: CATSRGRVTEQYF; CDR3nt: TGTGCCACCTCCCGCGGGAGGGTCACTGAGCAGTACTTC
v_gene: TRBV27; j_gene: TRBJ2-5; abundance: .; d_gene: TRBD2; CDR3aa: CASKLSGTMLETQYF; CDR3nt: TGTGCCAGCAAACTTAGCGGGACCATGTTAGAGACCCAGTACTTC
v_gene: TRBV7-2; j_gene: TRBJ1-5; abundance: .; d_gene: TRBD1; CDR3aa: CASSPDRVLWVQPQHF; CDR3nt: TGTGCCAGCAGCCCCGACAGGGTGCTGTGGGTTCAGCCCCAGCATTTT
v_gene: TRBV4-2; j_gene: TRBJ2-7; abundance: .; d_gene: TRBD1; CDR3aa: CASSQDRRGTGGYEQYF; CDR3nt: TGTGCCAGCAGCCAAGATCGCCGGGGGACAGGGGGCTACGAGCAGTACTTC
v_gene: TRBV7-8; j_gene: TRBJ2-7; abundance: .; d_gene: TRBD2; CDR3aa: CASSDRRLAGDEQYF; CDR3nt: TGTGCCAGCAGTGACCGCCGGTTAGCGGGGGACGAGCAGTACTTC
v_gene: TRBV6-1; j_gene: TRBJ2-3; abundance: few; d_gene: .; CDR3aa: CASSEGQGFTDTQYF; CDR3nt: TGTGCCAGCAGTGAAGGGCAGGGCTTCACAGATACGCAGTATTTT
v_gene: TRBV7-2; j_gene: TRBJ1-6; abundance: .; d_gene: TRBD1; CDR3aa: CASSSSDRGRDSPLHF; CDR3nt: TGTGCCAGCAGCTCCTCGGACAGGGGGAGGGATTCACCCCTCCACTTT
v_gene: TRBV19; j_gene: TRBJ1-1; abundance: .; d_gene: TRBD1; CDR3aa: CASSPGQGLNTEAFF; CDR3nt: TGTGCCAGTAGTCCTGGACAGGGATTGAACACTGAAGCTTTCTTT
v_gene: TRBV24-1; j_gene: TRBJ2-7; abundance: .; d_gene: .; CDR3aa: CATSDPTDLSYEQYF; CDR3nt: TGTGCCACCAGTGATCCAACGGACTTATCCTACGAGCAGTACTTC
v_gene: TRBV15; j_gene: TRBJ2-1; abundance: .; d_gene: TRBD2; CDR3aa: CATRRARTSGSGSYNEQFF; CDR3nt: TGTGCCACCAGGAGAGCGAGGACTAGCGGGAGCGGATCCTACAATGAGCAGTTCTTC
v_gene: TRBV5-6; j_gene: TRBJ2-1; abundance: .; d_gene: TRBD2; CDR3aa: CASSLGGRDEILDEQFF; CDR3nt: TGTGCCAGCAGCTTGGGGGGGAGGGATGAGATTCTAGATGAGCAGTTCTTC
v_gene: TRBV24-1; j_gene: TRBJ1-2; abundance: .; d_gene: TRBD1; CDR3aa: CATSDVDRGSYGYTF; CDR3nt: TGTGCCACCAGTGACGTGGACAGGGGGTCCTATGGCTACACCTTC
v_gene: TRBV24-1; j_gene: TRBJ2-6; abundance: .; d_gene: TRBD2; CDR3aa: CATSVPSAGRRSGANVLTF; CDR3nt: TGTGCCACCAGTGTCCCGTCAGCGGGGCGTAGGTCTGGGGCCAACGTCCTGACTTTC
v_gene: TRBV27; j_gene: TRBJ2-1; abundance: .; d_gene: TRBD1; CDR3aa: CASSSGTGNYNEQFF; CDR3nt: TGTGCCAGCAGTTCCGGGACAGGGAACTACAATGAGCAGTTCTTC
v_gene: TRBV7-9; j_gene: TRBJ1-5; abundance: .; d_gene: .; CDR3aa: CASSLAGQEKHF; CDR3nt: TGTGCCAGCAGCTTAGCGGGGCAGGAAAAGCATTTT
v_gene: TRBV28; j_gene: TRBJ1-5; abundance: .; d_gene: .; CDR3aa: CASSLPSNQPQHF; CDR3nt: TGTGCCAGCAGTCTCCCTAGTAATCAGCCCCAGCATTTT
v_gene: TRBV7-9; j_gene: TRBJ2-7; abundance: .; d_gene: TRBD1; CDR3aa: CASSLNFGQGDNYEQYF; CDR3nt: TGTGCCAGCAGCTTAAACTTCGGACAGGGGGATAACTACGAGCAGTACTTC
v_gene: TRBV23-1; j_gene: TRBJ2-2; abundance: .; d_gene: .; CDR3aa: CASSSTTGPKEPGELFF; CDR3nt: TGCGCCAGCAGTTCCACGACAGGACCTAAGGAGCCCGGGGAGCTGTTTTTT
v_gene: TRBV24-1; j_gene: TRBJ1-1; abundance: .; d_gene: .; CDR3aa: CATSDSQISNTEAFF; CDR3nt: TGTGCCACCAGTGATTCCCAGATATCTAACACTGAAGCTTTCTTT
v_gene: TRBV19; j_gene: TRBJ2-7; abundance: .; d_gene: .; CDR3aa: CASSKRDLAANSYEQYF; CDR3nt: TGTGCCAGTTCGAAGCGAGACTTAGCGGCCAACTCCTACGAGCAGTACTTC
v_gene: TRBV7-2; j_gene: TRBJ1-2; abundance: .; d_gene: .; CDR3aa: CASSFGGLRSHHGYTF; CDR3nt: TGTGCCAGCAGCTTTGGAGGCCTCCGGAGCCACCATGGCTACACCTTC
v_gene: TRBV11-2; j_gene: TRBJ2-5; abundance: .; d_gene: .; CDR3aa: CASSSQGGQETQYF; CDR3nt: TGTGCCAGCAGCTCCCAGGGAGGTCAAGAGACCCAGTACTTC
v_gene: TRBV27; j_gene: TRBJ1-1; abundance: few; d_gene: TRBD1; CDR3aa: CASTLQGSSTEAFF; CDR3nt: TGTGCCAGCACCTTACAGGGGAGTAGCACTGAAGCTTTCTTT
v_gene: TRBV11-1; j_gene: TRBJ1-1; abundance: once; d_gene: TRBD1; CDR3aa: CASSHGTGGLNTEAFF; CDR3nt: TGTGCCAGCAGCCACGGGACAGGGGGCCTGAATACTGAAGCTTTCTTT
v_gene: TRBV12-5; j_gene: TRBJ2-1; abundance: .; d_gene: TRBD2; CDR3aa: CASGFGIAGATDEQFF; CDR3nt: TGTGCTAGTGGTTTTGGGATAGCGGGAGCTACGGATGAGCAGTTCTTC
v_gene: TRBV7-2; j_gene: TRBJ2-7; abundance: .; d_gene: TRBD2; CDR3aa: CASSLVGGRVFYEQYF; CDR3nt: TGTGCCAGCAGCTTAGTGGGCGGGAGAGTATTTTACGAGCAGTACTTC
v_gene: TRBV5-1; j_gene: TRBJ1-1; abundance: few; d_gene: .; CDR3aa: CASSRGFGNTEAFF; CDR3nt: TGCGCCAGCAGCAGGGGATTTGGGAACACTGAAGCTTTCTTT
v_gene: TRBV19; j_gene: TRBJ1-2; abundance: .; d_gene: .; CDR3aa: CASRYSAGENYGYTF; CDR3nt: TGTGCCAGTAGGTATTCAGCGGGGGAGAACTATGGCTACACCTTC
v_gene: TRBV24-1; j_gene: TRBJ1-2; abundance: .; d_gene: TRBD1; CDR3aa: CATSDYGQGDGYTF; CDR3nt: TGTGCCACCAGTGATTACGGACAGGGGGATGGCTACACCTTC
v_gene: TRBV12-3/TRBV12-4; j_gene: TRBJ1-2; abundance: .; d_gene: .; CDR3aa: CASSFLRYGYTF; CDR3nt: TGTGCCAGCAGTTTTTTGCGCTATGGCTACACCTTC
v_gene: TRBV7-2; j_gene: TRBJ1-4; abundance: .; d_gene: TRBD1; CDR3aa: CASSEQGVPNEKLFF; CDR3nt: TGTGCCAGCAGCGAACAGGGGGTCCCTAATGAAAAACTGTTTTTT
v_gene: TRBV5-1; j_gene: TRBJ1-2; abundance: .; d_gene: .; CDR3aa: CASSLAMATYGYTF; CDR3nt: TGCGCCAGCAGCTTGGCCATGGCAACCTATGGCTACACCTTC
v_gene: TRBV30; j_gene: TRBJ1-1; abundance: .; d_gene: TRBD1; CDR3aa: CAWSLSAGDRARNTEAFF; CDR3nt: TGTGCCTGGAGTCTCTCGGCGGGGGACAGGGCGCGGAACACTGAAGCTTTCTTT
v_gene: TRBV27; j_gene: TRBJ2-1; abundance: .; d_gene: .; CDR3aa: CASARQGGNEQFF; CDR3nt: TGTGCCAGCGCTAGGCAGGGCGGCAATGAGCAGTTCTTC
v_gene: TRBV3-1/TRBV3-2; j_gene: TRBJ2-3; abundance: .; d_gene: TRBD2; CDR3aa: CASSQPGTSGIGPDTQYF; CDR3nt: TGTGCCAGCAGCCAACCCGGGACTAGCGGGATTGGCCCCGATACGCAGTATTTT
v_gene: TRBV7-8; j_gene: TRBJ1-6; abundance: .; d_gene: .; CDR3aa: CASSPLPRLINSPLHF; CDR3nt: TGTGCCAGCAGCCCCCTACCCCGACTGATTAATTCACCCCTCCACTTT
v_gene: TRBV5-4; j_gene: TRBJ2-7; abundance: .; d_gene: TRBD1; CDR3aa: CASSLAGQAAYEQYF; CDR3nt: TGTGCCAGCAGCTTGGCGGGACAGGCCGCCTACGAGCAGTACTTC
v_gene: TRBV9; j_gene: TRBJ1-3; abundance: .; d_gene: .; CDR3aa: CASSVNRFPGPGNTIYF; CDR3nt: TGTGCCAGCAGCGTTAATCGCTTTCCAGGCCCTGGAAACACCATATATTTT
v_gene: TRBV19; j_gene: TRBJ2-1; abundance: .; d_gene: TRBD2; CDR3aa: CASRTSGTYNEQFF; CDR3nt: TGTGCCAGTAGGACTAGCGGAACCTACAATGAGCAGTTCTTC
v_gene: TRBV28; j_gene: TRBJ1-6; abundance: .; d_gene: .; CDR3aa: CASGLGRSPLHF; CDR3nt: TGTGCCAGCGGCTTGGGGAGGTCACCCCTCCACTTT
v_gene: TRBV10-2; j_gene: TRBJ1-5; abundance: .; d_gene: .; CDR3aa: CASAQAAVGRLSNQPQHF; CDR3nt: TGCGCCAGCGCCCAAGCGGCGGTTGGAAGGTTAAGCAATCAGCCCCAGCATTTT
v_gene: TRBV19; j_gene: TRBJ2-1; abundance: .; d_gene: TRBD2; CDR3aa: CASSPTSGRSRSEQFF; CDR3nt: TGTGCCAGTAGTCCGACTAGCGGGAGGTCTCGCTCTGAGCAGTTCTTC
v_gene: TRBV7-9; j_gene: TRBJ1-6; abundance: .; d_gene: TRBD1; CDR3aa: CASSGAGTDNSPLHF; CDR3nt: TGTGCCAGCAGCGGGGCCGGGACAGATAATTCACCCCTCCACTTT
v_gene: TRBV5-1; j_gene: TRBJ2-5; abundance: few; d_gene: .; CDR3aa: CASSLEGRGEETQYF; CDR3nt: TGCGCCAGCAGCTTGGAAGGCAGGGGAGAGGAGACCCAGTACTTC
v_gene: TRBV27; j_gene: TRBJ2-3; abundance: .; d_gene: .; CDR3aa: CASSLSVGPDTQYF; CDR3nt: TGTGCCAGCAGTCTCTCAGTGGGGCCAGATACGCAGTATTTT
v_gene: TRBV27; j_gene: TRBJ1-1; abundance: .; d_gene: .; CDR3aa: CASSSPRGLDHMNTEAFF; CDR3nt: TGTGCCAGCAGTTCACCCCGGGGTCTGGATCACATGAACACTGAAGCTTTCTTT